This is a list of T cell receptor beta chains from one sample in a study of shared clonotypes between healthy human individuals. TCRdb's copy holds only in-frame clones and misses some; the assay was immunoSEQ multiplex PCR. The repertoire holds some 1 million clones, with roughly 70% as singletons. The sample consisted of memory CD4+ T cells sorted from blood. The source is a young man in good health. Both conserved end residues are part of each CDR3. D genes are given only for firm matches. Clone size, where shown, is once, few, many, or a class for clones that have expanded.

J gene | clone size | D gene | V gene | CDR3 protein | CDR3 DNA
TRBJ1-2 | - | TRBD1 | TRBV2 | CASSLGQGNYGYTF | TGTGCCAGCAGCCTGGGACAGGGTAACTATGGCTACACCTTC
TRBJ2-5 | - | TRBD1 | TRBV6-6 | CASSYTGTEETQYF | TGTGCCAGCAGTTACACCGGGACAGAAGAGACCCAGTACTTC
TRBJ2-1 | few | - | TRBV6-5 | CASSYTLTDNEQFF | TGTGCCAGCAGTTATACCCTGACAGACAATGAGCAGTTCTTC
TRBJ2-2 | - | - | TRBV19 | CASSKEIANTGELFF | TGTGCCAGTAGTAAAGAGATTGCGAACACCGGGGAGCTGTTTTTT
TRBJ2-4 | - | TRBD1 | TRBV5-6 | CASSGWDRLAKNIQYF | TGTGCCAGCAGCGGCTGGGACAGGTTAGCCAAAAACATTCAGTACTTC
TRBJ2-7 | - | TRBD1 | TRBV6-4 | CASTRDRRYEQYF | TGTGCCAGCACCCGGGACAGAAGGTACGAGCAGTACTTC
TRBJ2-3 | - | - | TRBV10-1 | CASSDSGWYWTDTQYF | TGCGCCAGCAGTGATTCAGGGTGGTACTGGACAGATACGCAGTATTTT
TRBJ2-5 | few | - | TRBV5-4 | CASSLGKGREVETQYF | TGTGCCAGCAGCCTGGGAAAGGGACGAGAGGTGGAGACCCAGTACTTC
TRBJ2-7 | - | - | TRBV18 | CASSPREASEQYF | TGTGCCAGCTCACCCCGAGAGGCTTCCGAGCAGTACTTC
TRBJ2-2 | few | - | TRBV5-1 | CASSLVQYTGELFF | TGCGCCAGCAGCTTGGTACAATACACCGGGGAGCTGTTTTTT
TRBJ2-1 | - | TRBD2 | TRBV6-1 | CASSEASSGYGEQFF | TGTGCCAGCAGTGAAGCGTCTAGCGGGTATGGTGAGCAGTTCTTC
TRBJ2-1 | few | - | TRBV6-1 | CASRTVEGYNEQFF | TGTGCCAGCAGGACAGTCGAAGGGTACAATGAGCAGTTCTTC
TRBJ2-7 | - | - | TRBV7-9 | CASSLWLDEQYF | TGTGCCAGCAGCTTATGGTTAGACGAGCAGTACTTC
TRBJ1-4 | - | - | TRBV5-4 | CASSLKAPLGEKLFF | TGTGCCAGCAGCTTGAAGGCACCGTTGGGCGAAAAACTGTTTTTT
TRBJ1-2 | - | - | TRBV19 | CASSIRAAISYTF | TGTGCCAGTAGTATACGGGCAGCGATCTCCTACACCTTC
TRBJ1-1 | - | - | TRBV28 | CASTTKKGGRTEAFF | TGTGCCAGCACCACAAAAAAGGGGGGGAGGACCGAAGCTTTCTTT
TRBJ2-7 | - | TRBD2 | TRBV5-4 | CASSAGTSGSRGEQYF | TGTGCCAGCAGCGCGGGGACTAGCGGGAGTAGGGGGGAGCAGTACTTC
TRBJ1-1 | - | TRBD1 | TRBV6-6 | CASSSGTGGKNHRFF | TGTGCCAGCAGTTCTGGGACAGGGGGCAAAAATCATCGTTTCTTT
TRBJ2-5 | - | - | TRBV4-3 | CASSQVWGWGETQYF | TGCGCCAGCAGCCAAGTGTGGGGTTGGGGAGAGACCCAGTACTTC
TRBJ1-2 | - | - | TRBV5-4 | CASSPVVPPGSNYGYTF | TGTGCCAGCAGCCCCGTTGTCCCCCCCGGAAGCAACTATGGCTACACCTTC
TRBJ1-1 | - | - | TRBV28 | CASSVAGRVEAFF | TGTGCCAGCAGTGTAGCGGGACGGGTTGAAGCTTTCTTT
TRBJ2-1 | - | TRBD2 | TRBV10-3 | CAIRPSGNNNEQFF | TGTGCCATCAGGCCTAGCGGGAACAACAATGAGCAGTTCTTC
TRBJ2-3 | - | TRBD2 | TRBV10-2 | CASRTSGVRADTQYF | TGCGCCAGCAGGACTAGCGGGGTAAGGGCAGATACGCAGTATTTT
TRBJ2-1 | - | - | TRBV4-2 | CASSQAPNPREQFF | TGTGCCAGCAGCCAGGCTCCGAACCCTAGAGAGCAGTTCTTC
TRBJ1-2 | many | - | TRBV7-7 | CASSYRAVETMRGYTF | TGTGCTAGCAGTTATAGAGCGGTGGAGACGATGAGGGGCTACACCTTC
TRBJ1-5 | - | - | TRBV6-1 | CASSDLTGFNQPQHF | TGTGCCAGCAGTGACCTAACGGGTTTTAATCAGCCCCAGCATTTT
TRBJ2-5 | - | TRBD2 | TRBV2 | CASRGVQTQYF | TGTGCCAGCCGGGGGGTCCAGACCCAGTACTTC
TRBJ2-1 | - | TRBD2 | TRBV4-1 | CASSPGGLGEDYNEQFF | TGCGCCAGCAGCCCGGGGGGGCTGGGCGAGGACTACAATGAGCAGTTCTTC
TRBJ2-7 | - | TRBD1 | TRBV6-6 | CASSYPGQGRDEQYF | TGTGCCAGCAGTTACCCGGGACAGGGTAGGGACGAGCAGTACTTC
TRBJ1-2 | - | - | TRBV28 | CASSLASRGGYGYTF | TGTGCCAGCAGTTTGGCTTCCCGGGGAGGCTATGGCTACACCTTC
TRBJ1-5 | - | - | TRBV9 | CASSPTDRPNQPQHF | TGTGCCAGCAGCCCTACGGACAGACCGAATCAGCCCCAGCATTTT
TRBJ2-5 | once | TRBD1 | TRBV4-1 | CASSRTGQGATWETQYF | TGCGCCAGCAGCCGTACTGGACAGGGCGCTACCTGGGAGACCCAGTACTTC
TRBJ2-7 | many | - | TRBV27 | CASWAGVGTYEQYF | TGTGCCAGCTGGGCCGGGGTTGGGACCTACGAGCAGTACTTC
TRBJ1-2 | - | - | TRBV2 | CASSKEDSLYGYTF | TGTGCCAGCAGTAAAGAGGACAGCCTCTATGGCTACACCTTC
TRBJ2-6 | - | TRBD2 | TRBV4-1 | CASSQEMVAGVTSGANVLTF | TGCGCCAGCAGCCAAGAGATGGTGGCGGGGGTGACTTCTGGGGCCAACGTCCTGACTTTC
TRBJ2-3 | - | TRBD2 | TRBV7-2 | CASSSPGRGDTQYF | TGTGCCAGCAGCTCCCCAGGGAGGGGAGATACGCAGTATTTT
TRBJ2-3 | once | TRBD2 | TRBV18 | CASSPGLATDTQYF | TGTGCCAGCTCACCGGGACTAGCCACAGATACGCAGTATTTT
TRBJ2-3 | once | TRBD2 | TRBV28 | CASKSPTLAGGADTQYF | TGTGCCAGCAAATCTCCTACTTTAGCGGGGGGAGCAGATACGCAGTATTTT
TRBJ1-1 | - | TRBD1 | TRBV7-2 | CASSLTRQGGEAFF | TGTGCCAGCAGCTTAACCAGACAGGGGGGCGAAGCTTTCTTT
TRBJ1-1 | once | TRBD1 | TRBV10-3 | CAVHRGLDTEAFF | TGTGCCGTTCACAGGGGTTTGGACACTGAAGCTTTCTTT
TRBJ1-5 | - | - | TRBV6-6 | CASSYSLNQPQHF | TGTGCCAGCAGTTACTCGTTAAATCAGCCCCAGCATTTT
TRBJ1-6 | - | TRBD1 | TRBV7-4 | CASSPRGTGGDIAYNSPLHF | TGTGCCAGCAGCCCTCGGGGGACAGGGGGCGATATCGCCTATAATTCACCCCTCCACTTT
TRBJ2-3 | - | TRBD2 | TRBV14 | CASSQSGGSTDTQYF | TGTGCCAGCAGCCAAAGCGGGGGGTCCACAGATACGCAGTATTTT
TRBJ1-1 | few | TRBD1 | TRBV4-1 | CASSRISYRGGTEAFF | TGCGCCAGCAGCCGCATTTCTTACAGGGGCGGGACTGAAGCTTTCTTT
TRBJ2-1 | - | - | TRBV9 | CASSGSSAYNEQFF | TGTGCCAGCAGCGGTAGTAGCGCCTACAATGAGCAGTTCTTC
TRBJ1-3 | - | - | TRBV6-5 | CASSYSPSGNTIYF | TGTGCCAGCAGTTACTCCCCGTCTGGAAACACCATATATTTT
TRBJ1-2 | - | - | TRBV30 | CAWSEIRGGGYTF | TGTGCCTGGAGTGAGATCAGGGGTGGTGGCTACACCTTC
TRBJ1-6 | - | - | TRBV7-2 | CASSLVGRNNSPLHF | TGTGCCAGCAGCTTAGTGGGACGTAATAATTCACCCCTCCACTTT
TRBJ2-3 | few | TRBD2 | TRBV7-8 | CASAGTSGGPTDTQYF | TGTGCCAGCGCTGGCACTAGCGGGGGGCCAACAGATACGCAGTATTTT
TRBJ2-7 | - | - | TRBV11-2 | CASSLVAGKAREQYF | TGTGCCAGCAGCTTAGTCGCGGGAAAAGCTCGCGAGCAGTACTTC
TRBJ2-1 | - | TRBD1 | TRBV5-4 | CASRQPGQGPALEQFF | TGTGCCAGCAGGCAACCGGGACAGGGGCCGGCGTTGGAGCAGTTCTTC
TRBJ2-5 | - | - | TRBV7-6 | CASSLRGGEETQYF | TGTGCCAGCAGCTTACGAGGGGGAGAAGAGACCCAGTACTTC
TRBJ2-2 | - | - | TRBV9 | CASSVVSENTGELFF | TGTGCCAGCAGCGTAGTGAGCGAGAACACCGGGGAGCTGTTTTTT
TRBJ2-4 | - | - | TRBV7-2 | CASSSLGLLAKNIQYF | TGTGCCAGCAGCTCACTGGGACTTCTAGCCAAAAACATTCAGTACTTC
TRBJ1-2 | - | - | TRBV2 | CASSDRRALYGYTF | TGTGCCAGCAGTGATCGTCGGGCACTCTATGGCTACACCTTC
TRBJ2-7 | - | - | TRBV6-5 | CASRFLGRDSGEQYF | TGTGCCAGCAGGTTTTTGGGAAGGGACTCGGGGGAGCAGTACTTC
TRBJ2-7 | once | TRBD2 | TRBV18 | CASSPAGDSSYEQYF | TGTGCCAGCTCACCGGCGGGGGATAGCTCCTACGAGCAGTACTTC
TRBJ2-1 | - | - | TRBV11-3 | CASSFGRVSYNEQFF | TGTGCCAGCAGCTTCGGCAGGGTCTCCTACAATGAGCAGTTCTTC
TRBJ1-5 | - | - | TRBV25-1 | CASSGRDSYSNQPQHF | TGTGCCAGCAGTGGGAGAGACAGTTATAGCAATCAGCCCCAGCATTTT